The 24 T cell receptor beta chains reported below all come from one sample, sequenced in a study of blood T cell repertoires in COVID-19. The table came from immunoSEQ multiplex PCR; TCRdb's copy has only in-frame clones and leaves some out. The sample includes a few hundred thousand clones, 85% to 90% of them seen just once. Sequenced material: peripheral blood. These TCRs come from a woman aged 35 to 49 with COVID-19, enrolled during active disease.

The V gene is TRBV7-9, the J gene TRBJ2-3; D not resolved. Germline lookup yields CDR1 SEHNR and CDR2 FQNEAQ (reference sequence). V dropped 4 bases and J dropped 5 bases, with 7 bases sitting between them. CDR3 length: 12 amino acids. The chain's CDR3 is CASSSNRDTQYF. CDR3 DNA sequence: TGTGCCAGCAGCTCAAACAGAGATACGCAGTATTTT.

V usage is TRBV19 and J usage is TRBJ2-1; 7 bases are shared with TRBD2. This CDR3 comprises 15 residues. CDR1 LNHDA and CDR2 SQIVND come from the germline V gene (reference sequence). V was clipped by 5 bases and J by 7 bases; unmatched bases: 11. The CDR3 region is CASSGSPSGLNEQFF. CDR3 nucleotides: TGTGCCAGTAGTGGGTCCCCTAGCGGACTTAATGAGCAGTTCTTC.

The CDR3 region has the DNA TGTGCCAGCAGTTTATGGGGGGTTCGGAGGGGCACAGATACGCAGTATTTT. This codes for CASSLWGVRRGTDTQYF. V usage is TRBV27 and J usage is TRBJ2-3; D is possibly TRBD2 (6 bases). V lost 1 base to trimming and J lost 1 base, with 15 bases between them. Germline CDR1 is MNHEY and CDR2 is SMNVEV (reference sequence). The CDR3 spans 17 residues.

This clone has only a few counts. At one end, the junction sequence differs from germline, possibly due to a read error. The rearrangement joins TRBV7-7 to TRBJ2-3, with D possibly matching TRBD2 (5 bases). The length of the CDR3 is 16 residues. Germline V gene sequence: CDR1 SSHAT, CDR2 FNYEAQ (reference sequence). The CDR3: CASSSGTKDPTDTQYF. In nucleotides, the CDR3 is TGTGCTAGCAGCTCGGGAACTAAGGACCCCACAGATACGCAGTATTTT.

In nucleotides, the CDR3 is TGCGCCAGCAGCCAAATCAGGGGTGGGGAGCAGTACTTC. The encoded protein is CASSQIRGGEQYF. The V and J genes are TRBV4-1 and TRBJ2-7; D might be TRBD1 (6 bases). V shed 2 bases and J shed 7 bases, with 12 bases lying between them. The CDR3 has 13 amino acids. CDR1 is MGHRA, CDR2 YSYEKL, per germline.

The chain employs TRBV7-6 and TRBJ2-3; 9 bases match TRBD2. This CDR3 has 16 residues. V lost 5 bases and J lost 2; bases outside the gene matches: 8. Germline assignment: CDR1 SGHVS and CDR2 FNYEAQ. Written as DNA, the CDR3 is TGTGCCAGCAGCCAGGGCGCTAGCGGGGCCACAGATACGCAGTATTTT. Amino acid sequence: CASSQGASGATDTQYF.

This sequence joins TRBV6-5 and TRBJ1-5; no reliable D call. V lost 8 bases and J 7 bases, leaving 9 bases between the germline ends. CDR1 is MNHEY, CDR2 SVGAGI, per germline. This CDR3 comprises 11 residues. CDR3 sequence reads: CASGLSQPQHF. Written as DNA, the CDR3 is TGTGCCAGCGGACTGTCACAGCCCCAGCATTTT.

V usage is TRBV9 and J usage is TRBJ2-2; tentatively, D is TRBD1 (6 bases). CDR3 length equals 15 residues. V was shortened by 2 bases and J by 6 bases, with 14 bases between the two germline ends. Germline CDR1 is SGDLS and CDR2 is YYNGEE. CDR3 sequence reads: CASSVTPGVAGELFF. The CDR3 nucleotides read TGTGCCAGCAGCGTCACCCCAGGGGTCGCCGGGGAGCTGTTTTTT.

V usage is TRBV30 and J usage is TRBJ1-5; D is unresolved. The germline V gene has CDR1 GTSNPN and CDR2 SVGIG (reference sequence). The CDR3 is made up of 14 amino acids. Trimming removed 3 bases from V and 7 bases from J, with 16 bases in between. CDR3 coding DNA: TGTGCCTGGAGCTCGACAAGGAGGGCGCAGCCCCAGCATTTT. This sequence encodes CAWSSTRRAQPQHF.

The rearrangement uses TRBV10-3 and TRBJ1-5, with 10 bases identical to TRBD1. CDR1 is ENHRY and CDR2 is SYGVKD in the germline V gene. The junction had 0 bases not matched to a gene; V was cut back by 6 bases and J by 4 bases. The CDR3 loop spans 13 amino acids. The CDR3 DNA reads as TGTGCCATCAGGGGACAGGGGAATCAGCCCCAGCATTTT. Protein product: CAIRGQGNQPQHF.

The chain couples TRBV5-4 to TRBJ2-2; the D gene is possibly TRBD2 (5 bases). CDR1 is SGHNT and CDR2 is YYREEE in the germline V gene (reference sequence). V lost 0 bases and J lost 2, with 11 bases in between. There are 16 residues in the CDR3. The CDR3 nucleotides read TGTGCCAGCAGCTTGGACGGGGTCCTAAACACCGGGGAGCTGTTTTTT. Protein sequence: CASSLDGVLNTGELFF.

This rearrangement joins TRBV28 to TRBJ2-3, with 13 bases that match TRBD2. Per germline, CDR1 MDHEN and CDR2 SYDVKM. V trimming: 1 base; J trimming: 2 bases; junction bases outside the gene matches: 9. This CDR3 contains 19 residues. The CDR3 DNA sequence: TGTGCCAGCAGTTTATCCGCGACTAGCGGGGGGTCATTCACAGATACGCAGTATTTT. Protein product: CASSLSATSGGSFTDTQYF.

The V and J genes are TRBV4-3 and TRBJ2-2; 8 positions agree with TRBD2. The CDR3 has 16 residues. V was pared by 2 bases and J by 6 bases, with 8 bases of the junction left unmatched. Germline assignment: CDR1 LGHNA and CDR2 YSLEER. CDR3 residues: CASSQRLASGSGELFF. CDR3 DNA: TGCGCCAGCAGCCAAAGACTAGCGAGCGGGTCCGGGGAGCTGTTTTTT.

The table lists this clone with a count of one. The chain joins TRBV4-1 to TRBJ2-3; no firm D call. The germline CDR1 and CDR2 sequences are MGHRA and YSYEKL. The V end was cut by 0 bases, the J end by 6 bases, with 13 bases between. The CDR3 length is 15 residues. The CDR3 protein is CASSQETARRDTQYF. Written as DNA, the CDR3 is TGCGCCAGCAGCCAAGAGACTGCCCGTAGGGATACGCAGTATTTT.

Points on this clone: Other DNA sequences in the sample encode the same CDR3. The chain links TRBV2 to TRBJ2-5; D call uncertain. This CDR3 is 11 amino acids long. V lost 6 bases, J lost 1 base, and 3 bases lay in between. The germline V gene encodes CDR1 SNHLY and CDR2 FYNNEI. The CDR3 DNA follows: TGTGCCAGCAGCCTCCAAGAGACCCAGTACTTC. Translation: CASSLQETQYF.

The V gene is TRBV2, the J gene TRBJ2-7; D ambiguous. CDR1 is SNHLY and CDR2 is FYNNEI in the germline V gene. V was clipped by 7 bases and J by 5 bases, with 18 bases between them. CDR3 length equals 14 residues. This chain's CDR3 is CASIPRRYSNEQYF. CDR3 DNA sequence: TGTGCCAGCATCCCGCGGCGGTATTCAAACGAGCAGTACTTC.

The chain couples TRBV9 to TRBJ2-1, with D possibly being TRBD1 (5 bases). The CDR3 spans 14 residues. Germline V CDR1 and CDR2: SGDLS, YYNGEE. V lost 4 bases, J lost 9 bases, and 17 bases lay in between. For the CDR3, the DNA is TGTGCCAGCAGCCCAGCCCAGGGATTAACTGAGCAGTTCTTC. Residues: CASSPAQGLTEQFF.

The V call is TRBV19, the J call TRBJ2-1; TRBD1 is a possible D gene (7 bases). Deletions cut 4 bases from V and 7 bases from J, with 17 bases between. This CDR3 region has 15 residues. Germline V gene data show CDR1 as LNHDA and CDR2 as SQIVND (reference sequence). The CDR3 is CASSTPKGAGNEQFF. CDR3 coding DNA: TGTGCCAGTAGTACCCCCAAGGGGGCGGGGAATGAGCAGTTCTTC.

The J gene is TRBJ1-2, the V gene TRBV28, with 9 bases identical to TRBD1. Germline V gene sequence: CDR1 MDHEN, CDR2 SYDVKM. This CDR3 has 14 amino acids. V gave up 5 bases and J gave up 4 bases; unmatched junction bases: 5. The CDR3, as DNA: TGTGCCAGCAGTCAACCGGGACAGGGCTATGGCTACACCTTC. This gives the protein CASSQPGQGYGYTF.

This chain links TRBV10-1 with TRBJ2-4, with 10 bases that match TRBD2. V trimming: 3 bases; J trimming: 7 bases; junction bases outside the gene matches: 0. This CDR3 spans 13 amino acids. Germline CDR1 WNHNN, CDR2 SYGVQD (reference sequence). CDR3 residues: CASSDSGGNIQYF. DNA for the CDR3: TGCGCCAGCAGTGATAGCGGGGGGAACATTCAGTACTTC.

The rearrangement joins TRBV9 to TRBJ2-3; TRBD1 aligns across 8 bases. J gave up 3 bases and V 2 bases, and 8 bases lay outside the gene matches. The CDR3 is made up of 16 amino acids. The germline CDR1 and CDR2 sequences are SGDLS and YYNGEE. In DNA form, the CDR3 reads TGTGCCAGCAGCGTCCGACAGGGGTCGGGGACAGATACGCAGTATTTT. This gives the protein CASSVRQGSGTDTQYF.

The chain has TRBV11-2 and TRBJ2-7, with D perhaps TRBD2 (6 bases). The ends were cut back, 1 base at V and 3 bases at J, with 19 bases in the middle. The CDR3 extends over 17 amino acids. The germline CDR1 and CDR2 sequences are SGHAT and FQNNGV. The CDR3 DNA reads TGTGCCAGCAGCTTAGGAATAGGAGGGAGGAGGGGCTACGAGCAGTACTTC. It translates to CASSLGIGGRRGYEQYF.

Details on this clone: At one of its ends the junction is not consistent with the germline gene, which may arise from a read error. V and J are TRBV6-6 and TRBJ1-1; D is ambiguous. This CDR3 region has 13 residues. Germline loops: CDR1 MNHNY, CDR2 SVGAGI (reference sequence). As DNA, the CDR3 is TGTGCCGGCAGCCCTTTCTTGAACACTGAAGCTTTCTTT. This sequence encodes CAGSPFLNTEAFF.

The chain has TRBV4-3 and TRBJ2-3; D is perhaps TRBD2 (6 bases). The CDR3 contains 17 residues. Trimming removed 1 base at V and 5 bases at J, with 19 bases between. The germline CDR1 and CDR2 sequences are LGHNA and YSLEER. The chain's CDR3 is CASSQGGSAGSRDTQYF. For the CDR3, the DNA is TGCGCCAGCAGCCAAGGAGGCTCTGCGGGAAGTCGAGATACGCAGTATTTT.